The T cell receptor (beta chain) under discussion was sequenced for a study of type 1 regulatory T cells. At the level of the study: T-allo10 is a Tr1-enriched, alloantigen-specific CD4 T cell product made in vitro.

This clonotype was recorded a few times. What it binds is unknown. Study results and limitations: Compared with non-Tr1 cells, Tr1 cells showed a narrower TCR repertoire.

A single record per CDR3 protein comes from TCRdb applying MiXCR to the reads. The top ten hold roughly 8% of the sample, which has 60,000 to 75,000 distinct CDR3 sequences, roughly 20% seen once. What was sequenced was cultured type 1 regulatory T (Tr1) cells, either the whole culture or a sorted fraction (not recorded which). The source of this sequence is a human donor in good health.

The CDR3 loop reads CASSQTRQNTEAFF. The CDR3 DNA is TGTGCCAGCAGCCAGACCCGACAGAACACTGAAGCTTTCTTT. The gene calls are TRBV3-1 and TRBJ1-1; D ambiguous. Trimming left V 3 bases short and J 1 base short, with 9 bases between. The CDR3 contains 14 residues. Germline V gene data show CDR1 as LGHDT and CDR2 as YNNKEL (reference sequence).